The clone carrying this T cell receptor beta chain was seen a single time. Its antigen is not identified. Produced via immunoSEQ multiplex PCR; TCRdb's table is partial and in-frame only. The sample has 1,400,000 or so clones, about 98.5% seen once. This entry comes from a study of shared clonotypes between healthy human individuals. There are 14 residues in the CDR3. Trimming removed 6 bases from V and 2 bases from J, with 13 bases in between. Per the germline V gene, CDR1 is SGHTA and CDR2 is FQGNSA. Whole-study findings and limits: Non-shared clonotypes had lower generation probabilities than those shared by all four donors.

The genes are TRBV7-2 and TRBJ1-2; D is unclear. The source material was naive CD4+ T cells sorted from blood. Subset noted: CD45RA+ positively selected. This TCR derives from a man aged 25 to 45 in good health. CDR3 region: CASSPTPDNYGYTF. CDR3 sequence (DNA): TGTGCCAGCAGTCCTACGCCGGACAACTATGGCTACACCTTC.